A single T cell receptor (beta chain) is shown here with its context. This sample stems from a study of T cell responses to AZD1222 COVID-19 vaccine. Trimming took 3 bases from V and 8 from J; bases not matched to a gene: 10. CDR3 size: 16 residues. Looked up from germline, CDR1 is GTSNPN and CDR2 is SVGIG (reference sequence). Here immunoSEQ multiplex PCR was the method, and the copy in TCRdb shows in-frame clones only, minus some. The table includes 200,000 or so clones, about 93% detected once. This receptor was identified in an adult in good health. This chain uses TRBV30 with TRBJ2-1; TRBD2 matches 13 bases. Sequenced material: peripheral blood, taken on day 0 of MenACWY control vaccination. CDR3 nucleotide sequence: TGTGCCTGGAGCTACAGACTAGCGGGGGGCCCCGATGAGCAGTTCTTC. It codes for CAWSYRLAGGPDEQFF.